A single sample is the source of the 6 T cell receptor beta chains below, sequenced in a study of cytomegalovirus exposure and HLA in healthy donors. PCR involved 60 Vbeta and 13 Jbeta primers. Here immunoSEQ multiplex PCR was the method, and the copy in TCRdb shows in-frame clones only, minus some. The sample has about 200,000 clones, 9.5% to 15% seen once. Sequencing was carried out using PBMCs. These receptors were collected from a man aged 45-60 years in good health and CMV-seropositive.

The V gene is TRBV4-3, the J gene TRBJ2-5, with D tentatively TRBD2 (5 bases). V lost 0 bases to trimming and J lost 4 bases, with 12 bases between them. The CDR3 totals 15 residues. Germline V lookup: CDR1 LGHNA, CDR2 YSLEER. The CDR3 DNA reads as TGCGCCAGCAGCCAAGATATCGGGGATGGAGAGACCCAGTACTTC. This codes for CASSQDIGDGETQYF.

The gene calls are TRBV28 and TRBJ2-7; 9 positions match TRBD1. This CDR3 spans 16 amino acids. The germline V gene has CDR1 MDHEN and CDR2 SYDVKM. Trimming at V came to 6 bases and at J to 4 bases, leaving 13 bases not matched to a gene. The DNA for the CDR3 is TGTGCCAGCAGACGATCCGGGACAGGGTTTTCTTACGAGCAGTACGTC. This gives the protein CASRRSGTGFSYEQYV.

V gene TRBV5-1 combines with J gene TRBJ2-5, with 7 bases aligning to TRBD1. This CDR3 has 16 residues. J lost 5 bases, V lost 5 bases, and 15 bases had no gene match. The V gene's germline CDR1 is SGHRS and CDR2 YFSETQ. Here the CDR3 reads CASSQPRGRWDETQYF. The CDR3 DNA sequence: TGCGCCAGCAGTCAACCGAGGGGGCGCTGGGATGAGACCCAGTACTTC.

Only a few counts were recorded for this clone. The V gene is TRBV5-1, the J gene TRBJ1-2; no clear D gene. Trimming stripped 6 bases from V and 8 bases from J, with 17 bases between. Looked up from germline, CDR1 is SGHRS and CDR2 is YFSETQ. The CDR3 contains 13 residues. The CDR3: CASTTSLGLGYTF. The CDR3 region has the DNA TGCGCCAGCACTACTAGTCTGGGGTTGGGCTACACCTTC.

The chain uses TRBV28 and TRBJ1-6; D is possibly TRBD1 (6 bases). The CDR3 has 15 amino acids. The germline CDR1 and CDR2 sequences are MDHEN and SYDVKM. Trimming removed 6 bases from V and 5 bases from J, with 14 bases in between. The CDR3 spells CASRSQGTDNSPLHF. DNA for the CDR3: TGTGCCAGCAGGTCACAGGGAACCGATAATTCACCCCTCCACTTT.

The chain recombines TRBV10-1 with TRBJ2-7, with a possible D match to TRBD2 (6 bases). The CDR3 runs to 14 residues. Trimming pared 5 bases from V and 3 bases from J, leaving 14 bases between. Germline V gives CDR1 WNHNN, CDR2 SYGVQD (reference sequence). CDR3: CASSPPAGSYEQYV. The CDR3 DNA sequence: TGCGCCAGCAGTCCCCCCGCGGGGAGCTACGAGCAGTACGTC.